One and the same sample provided the 4 T cell receptor beta chains below, sequenced in a study of T cells in Graves' hyperthyroidism and ophthalmopathy. Researchers took RNA transcripts and amplified the TCR beta CDR3 regions from them. During a first-round RT-PCR of the TCR CDR3, the HTBI primer set was used. Using its own MiXCR run on the multiplex PCR reads, TCRdb lists one record per CDR3 protein. The sample records 450,000 to 600,000 distinct CDR3 sequences, less than 15% being singletons. The specimen sequenced was blood. The receptors stem from a woman aged 40 to 50 with Graves' hyperthyroidism.

The V gene is TRBV15, the J gene TRBJ2-2; weak D call: TRBD2 (5 bases). Trimming took 0 bases from V and 5 from J, leaving 10 bases between them. CDR1 and CDR2 (germline): LNHNV, YYDKDF (reference sequence). The CDR3 loop spans 15 amino acids. The chain's CDR3 is CATSREPSGTGELFF. CDR3 nucleotides: TGTGCCACCAGCAGAGAACCATCGGGGACCGGGGAGCTGTTTTTT.

This clonotype was picked up many times. The chain is built from TRBV29-1 and TRBJ1-1; D uncertain. Germline loops: CDR1 SQVTM, CDR2 ANQGSEA. This CDR3 is built from 14 residues. Trimming removed 5 bases from V and 0 bases from J, with 13 bases in between. The CDR3 DNA reads as TGCAGCGTTTCTAAATCAGCCTTGAACACTGAAGCTTTCTTT. Its protein is CSVSKSALNTEAFF.

The chain uses TRBV3-1 and TRBJ1-5; D not certain. Per germline, CDR1 LGHDT and CDR2 YNNKEL (reference sequence). Deletions cut 4 bases from V and 7 bases from J, with 11 bases between. This CDR3 is 13 amino acids long. The CDR3 here is CASSLGSRQPQHF. In DNA form, the CDR3 reads TGTGCCAGCAGCCTAGGGAGCAGGCAGCCCCAGCATTTT.

The CDR3 sequence: CSVDSGDLLYNEQFF. The CDR3, as DNA: TGCAGCGTTGATTCGGGGGACCTCCTCTACAATGAGCAGTTCTTC. The chain joins TRBV29-1 to TRBJ2-1, with D possibly matching TRBD2 (6 bases). CDR3 length: 15 amino acids. Germline V gene lookup returns CDR1 SQVTM and CDR2 ANQGSEA. V lost 3 bases to trimming and J lost 3 bases, with 15 bases between them.